These 16 T cell receptor beta chains were all obtained from the same sample, sequenced in a study of a mutant IDH1 vaccine in newly diagnosed glioma. Generated by immunoSEQ multiplex PCR, the TCRdb table keeps only in-frame clones and is missing some. The sample records 80,000 to 100,000 clones, roughly 80% being singletons. Time point reported: baseline, week 1 (first vaccination visit). Treatment denoted: pre-vaccination baseline after standard-of-care therapy. This specimen consisted of PBMCs, obtained from a glioma patient treated with radiotherapy, temozolomide or both. The receptor source for this set is a man in his forties with glioma. Some clones in this sample may be carry-over from other donors' samples.

This clone appeared a few times. The chain recombines TRBV12-5 with TRBJ2-7, with D possibly TRBD1 on 5 matching bases. Germline CDR1 LGHNT, CDR2 FRNRAP. V was trimmed by 9 bases and J by 4 bases, leaving 19 bases between them. This CDR3 is built from 14 residues. The CDR3 spells CASNTKTEEYEQYF. The DNA of the CDR3 is TGTGCTAGCAACACTAAGACAGAAGAGTACGAGCAGTACTTC.

The J gene is TRBJ1-1, the V gene TRBV6-5; no reliable D call. Trimming took 6 bases from V and 0 from J, leaving 11 bases between them. CDR1 and CDR2 from the germline V gene are MNHEY and SVGAGI. The CDR3 loop spans 14 amino acids. The CDR3 sequence: CASSPWEVNTEAFF. In DNA form, the CDR3 reads TGTGCCAGCAGCCCCTGGGAGGTGAACACTGAAGCTTTCTTT.

This chain connects TRBV6-1 to TRBJ1-6, with TRBD1 matching 8 bases. J was trimmed by 6 bases and V by 2 bases; bases with no gene match: 3. Germline CDR1 is MNHNS and CDR2 is SASEGT. CDR3 length equals 15 residues. DNA for the CDR3: TGTGCCAGCAGTGAACTCAGGGGGCGTAATTCACCCCTCCACTTT. It codes for CASSELRGRNSPLHF.

This chain links TRBV19 with TRBJ1-2, with 7 positions matching TRBD1. V lost 3 bases to trimming and J lost 1 base; unmatched junction nucleotides: 2. Germline V gene data show CDR1 as LNHDA and CDR2 as SQIVND (reference sequence). The CDR3 has 14 residues. The CDR3 protein is CASSMDRINYGYTF. CDR3 sequence (DNA): TGTGCCAGTAGTATGGACAGGATTAACTATGGCTACACCTTC.

The V call is TRBV7-9, the J call TRBJ2-7; no reliable D call. The V end lost 4 bases, the J end lost 0 bases, and 10 bases lay between the germline ends. The CDR3 extends over 14 amino acids. Germline lookup yields CDR1 SEHNR and CDR2 FQNEAQ (reference sequence). The CDR3 is CASSSPKSSYEQYF. The CDR3 DNA is TGTGCCAGCAGCTCTCCAAAGAGCTCCTACGAGCAGTACTTC.

The genes are TRBV7-2 and TRBJ2-1, with D perhaps being TRBD1 or TRBD2 (5 bases each). The CDR3 loop spans 14 amino acids. Trimming stripped 5 bases from V and 7 bases from J, with 15 bases between. The germline CDR1 and CDR2 sequences are SGHTA and FQGNSA. The CDR3 loop is CASSPLLGPNEQFF. CDR3 nucleotide sequence: TGTGCCAGCAGCCCATTACTGGGACCTAATGAGCAGTTCTTC.

The chain combines TRBV5-1 with TRBJ1-2; D ambiguous. CDR1 is SGHRS and CDR2 is YFSETQ in the germline V gene. V was trimmed by 2 bases and J by 8 bases, leaving 10 bases between them. The CDR3 spans 12 residues. CDR3 sequence: CASSLSADGYTF. DNA of the CDR3: TGCGCCAGCAGCTTATCCGCTGACGGCTACACCTTC. Drawing the rest from reference TRBV5-1 and TRBJ1-2, the complete variable domain is KAGVTQTPRYLIKTRGQQVTLSCSPISGHRSVSWYQQTPGQGLQFLFEYFSETQRNKGNFPGRFSGRQFSNSRSEMNVSTLELGDSALYLCASSLSADGYTFGSGTRLTVV.

The chain recombines TRBV5-1 with TRBJ2-2; TRBD2 aligns across 7 bases. The CDR3 covers 13 residues. V lost 9 bases, J lost 2 bases, and 4 bases stayed unmatched. Germline V lookup: CDR1 SGHRS, CDR2 YFSETQ. This CDR3 is CATGEGNTGELFF. CDR3 bases: TGCGCCACCGGGGAGGGAAACACCGGGGAGCTGTTTTTT.

The chain is built from TRBV6-4 and TRBJ2-2; D assignment may be TRBD1 or TRBD2 (7 bases each). V shed 9 bases and J shed 4 bases, with 18 bases lying between them. CDR1 MRHNA and CDR2 SNTAGT come from the germline V gene. The CDR3 runs 15 residues. The CDR3 protein is CAREMARGGTGELFF. The CDR3 DNA reads TGTGCCAGAGAGATGGCCAGGGGGGGCACCGGGGAGCTGTTTTTT.

This chain joins TRBV5-1 and TRBJ2-2; D may be TRBD1 (5 bases). Trimming shortened V by 2 bases and J by 5 bases, and 13 bases separated the two germline ends. From germline, CDR1 is SGHRS and CDR2 YFSETQ. The CDR3 has 15 amino acids. The CDR3 nucleotides read TGCGCCAGCAGCTTATCAGGGATAAAAACCGGGGAGCTGTTTTTT. Protein sequence: CASSLSGIKTGELFF.

This chain uses TRBV19 with TRBJ2-2, with 7 bases lining up with TRBD1. The length of the CDR3 is 14 residues. Losses at the gene ends were 8 bases for V and 4 bases for J; bases not matched to a gene: 7. Germline CDR1 reads LNHDA; CDR2 reads SQIVND (reference sequence). CDR3 sequence (DNA): TGTGCCAGTCTCCGGGACAGAGGCACCGGGGAGCTGTTTTTT. It is translated as CASLRDRGTGELFF.

V usage is TRBV19 and J usage is TRBJ1-4, with 9 nucleotides matching TRBD1. The trim removed 3 bases at V and 2 bases at J, leaving 1 base unmatched. CDR3 length: 15 residues. Germline V CDR1 and CDR2: LNHDA, SQIVND (reference sequence). For the CDR3, the DNA is TGTGCCAGTAGTATCGGGACAGGGACTAATGAAAAACTGTTTTTT. Protein sequence: CASSIGTGTNEKLFF.

CDR3 sequence reads: CSVENRANYGYTF. The CDR3 bases are TGCAGCGTTGAAAACAGAGCTAACTATGGCTACACCTTC. The chain is built from TRBV29-1 and TRBJ1-2, with D hard to call. The CDR3 totals 13 residues. Trimming removed 2 bases from V and 0 bases from J, with 7 bases in between. The germline V gene has CDR1 SQVTM and CDR2 ANQGSEA. The full variable domain, completed using reference TRBV29-1 and TRBJ1-2, is SAVISQKPSRDICQRGTSLTIQCQVDSQVTMMFWYRQQPGQSLTLIATANQGSEATYESGFVIDKFPISRPNLTFSTLTVSNMSPEDSSIYLCSVENRANYGYTFGSGTRLTVV.

The chain joins TRBV19 to TRBJ1-1; no definite D call. The CDR3 sequence is 15 residues long. V gave up 2 bases and J gave up 4 bases, with 14 bases separating them. Germline CDR1 and CDR2: LNHDA and SQIVND (reference sequence). The CDR3 loop is CASSIYGSLITEAFF. For the CDR3, the DNA is TGTGCCAGTAGTATATACGGGTCGTTAATCACTGAAGCTTTCTTT.

This chain links TRBV6-5 with TRBJ1-4; D remains ambiguous. V lost 6 bases to trimming and J lost 7 bases, with 15 bases between them. This CDR3 is 14 amino acids long. Looked up from germline, CDR1 is MNHEY and CDR2 is SVGAGI. CDR3 protein: CASSRGLRSEKLFF. The CDR3 nucleotides are TGTGCCAGCAGCCGTGGACTCCGATCTGAAAAACTGTTTTTT.

The rearrangement uses TRBV6-5 and TRBJ2-5; either TRBD1 or TRBD2 may supply D (5 bases each). Germline assignment: CDR1 MNHEY and CDR2 SVGAGI. CDR3 length equals 13 residues. V lost 6 bases and J lost 3, with 11 bases in between. This CDR3 reads CASRFMGEETQYF. CDR3 DNA: TGTGCCAGCAGGTTTATGGGGGAAGAGACCCAGTACTTC.